This T cell receptor beta chain derives from a study of cytomegalovirus exposure and HLA in healthy donors. Whole-study results and caveats: The dataset shows that most TCR sequences were rare, while some public TCRs occurred in many donors.

Vbeta (60) and Jbeta (13) primers were used in the PCR. Measured with immunoSEQ multiplex PCR; TCRdb has only the in-frame clones, and not every one. The sample includes about 61,000 clones, about four fifths of them seen just once. The CDR3 length is 15 residues. The V and J ends lost 5 bases and 4 bases respectively, with 17 bases between them. Germline loops: CDR1 LGHNA, CDR2 YNFKEQ. With respect to this clone: Its antigen is undetermined.

The chain carries TRBV4-2 and TRBJ1-2, with D possibly being TRBD1 (5 bases). Sequenced sample: PBMCs. This TCR was sampled from a middle-aged man in good health and CMV-seropositive. This chain's CDR3 is CASSLMQGGLYGYTF. Here the CDR3 DNA reads TGTGCCAGCAGCTTGATGCAGGGAGGACTCTATGGCTACACCTTC.